These T cell receptor beta chains were read from a single sample in a study of blood T cells in healthy people across ages. One entry per CDR3 protein results from TCRdb running MiXCR on the 5' RACE reads. The table lists 1.5 million to 2 million distinct CDR3 sequences, about 31% of them singletons. Sequences were obtained from blood. The receptors originated from a woman in her 30s in good health. Each CDR3 is given with its conserved first and last residue. The order of the fields is D gene, V gene, clone size, J gene, CDR3 DNA, CDR3 protein. D genes are given only for firm matches. Part of the rows lack a size; the others show once, few, many or a class for expanded clones.

>-|TRBV10-3|many|TRBJ2-7
TGTGCCAGCCAAGAGAGCTCCTACGAGCAGTACTTC
CASQESSYEQYF
>TRBD2|TRBV4-2|-|TRBJ2-7
TGTGCCAGCAGCCAAATACTAGCGGGAGGGACGGACGAGCAGTACTTC
CASSQILAGGTDEQYF
>-|TRBV5-1|few|TRBJ2-7
TGCGCCAGCAAAGTTGGAGGGGGTCCTTTCGAGCAGTACTTC
CASKVGGGPFEQYF
>-|TRBV21-1|-|TRBJ2-1
TGTGCCAGCAGCGGAGCCAGGGTCCATGAGCAGTTCTTC
CASSGARVHEQFF
>-|TRBV27|-|TRBJ1-1
TGTGCCAGCAGTTTATCACCCAGGGGTAGAGCTTTCTTT
CASSLSPRGRAFF
>-|TRBV9|-|TRBJ2-2
TGTGCCAGCAGCGCCGAAATCGGGGAGCTGTTTTTT
CASSAEIGELFF
>-|TRBV20-1|-|TRBJ1-1
TGCAGTGCTAGAGTCGGCAACATGAACACTGAAGCTTTCTTT
CSARVGNMNTEAFF
>-|TRBV3-1|few|TRBJ2-7
TGTGCCAGCAGCCAAGCTCCTAGCGCATCCTACGAGCAGTACTTC
CASSQAPSASYEQYF
>TRBD1|TRBV11-2|-|TRBJ2-5
TGTGCCAGCAGCTTAATAGCCGGGACAGGTGGGAATGAGCAGTACTTC
CASSLIAGTGGNEQYF
>TRBD1|TRBV2|-|TRBJ2-7
TGTGCCGTACGCGAGGGGGCGGGCGAGCAGTACTTC
CAVREGAGEQYF
>-|TRBV21-1|-|TRBJ2-5
TGTGCCATCTCCGGGACAGGGCCGCCCGTCCAAGAGACCCAGTACTTC
CAISGTGPPVQETQYF
>-|TRBV7-9|few|TRBJ2-3
TGTGCCAGCAGCTTCCCGAAACCCGGCACAGATACGCAGTATTTT
CASSFPKPGTDTQYF
>-|TRBV28|-|TRBJ1-2
TGTGCCAGCAGCTTAACCTCTGGACAACACGATGGCTACACCTTC
CASSLTSGQHDGYTF
>TRBD2|TRBV7-4|-|TRBJ2-5
TGTGCCAGCAATGGCCGAACGGGACTAGCGGGAAAACAAGAGACCCAGTACTTC
CASNGRTGLAGKQETQYF
>-|TRBV28|few|TRBJ2-7
TGTGCCAGCAAACAACGGACACCACCCTACGAGCAGTACTTC
CASKQRTPPYEQYF
>TRBD2|TRBV3-1|few|TRBJ2-1
TGTGCCAGCAGCCAAGACTTTAGGACTAGCGGATACAATGAGCAGTTCTTC
CASSQDFRTSGYNEQFF
>TRBD2|TRBV11-2|few|TRBJ2-5
TGTGCCAGCAGCTTAACGGGGGGTCGGGGAGCACAAGAGACCCAGTACTTC
CASSLTGGRGAQETQYF
>TRBD2|TRBV5-1|-|TRBJ2-7
TGCGCCAGCAGCTGGCTAGCGGGGCCCTCCTACGAGCAGTACTTC
CASSWLAGPSYEQYF
>TRBD1|TRBV30|-|TRBJ2-1
TGTGCCTGGAATCTCAGGGGGCATGAGCAGTTCTTC
CAWNLRGHEQFF
>-|TRBV6-5|-|TRBJ2-3
TGTGCCAGCACCCCGAGGGTACAGAACACAGATACGCAGTATTTT
CASTPRVQNTDTQYF
>TRBD1|TRBV6-9|few|TRBJ2-5
TGTGCCAGCATAACGACAGGGTTTAATAAGACCCAGTACTTC
CASITTGFNKTQYF
>-|TRBV28|-|TRBJ2-5
TGTGCCAGCATTCCTAAGACAGCCGAAACTCAAGAGACCCAGTACTTC
CASIPKTAETQETQYF
>-|TRBV20-1|-|TRBJ1-1
TGCAGTGCCAGACCCCGCAATGAAGCTTTCTTT
CSARPRNEAFF
>-|TRBV20-1|-|TRBJ2-1
TGCAGTGCTCCCACCACTGATGCCTGGTTTGATGAGCAGTTCTTC
CSAPTTDAWFDEQFF
>TRBD1|TRBV6-1|once|TRBJ1-2
TGTGCCAGCAGCTCCGGAGCCACAGTGGGACAGGGAAGGATTGGCTACACCTTC
CASSSGATVGQGRIGYTF
>-|TRBV6-5|-|TRBJ2-1
TGTGCCAGCAGTTACTCGAGTGGATTTGAATACAATGAGCAGTTCTTC
CASSYSSGFEYNEQFF
>-|TRBV20-1|-|TRBJ1-1
TGCAGTGCGAACGGGGGGACTGAAGCTTTCTTT
CSANGGTEAFF
>TRBD2|TRBV12-3/TRBV12-4|few|TRBJ2-3
TGTGCCAGCAATAGCGGGGGCACGGGAGATACGCAGTATTTT
CASNSGGTGDTQYF